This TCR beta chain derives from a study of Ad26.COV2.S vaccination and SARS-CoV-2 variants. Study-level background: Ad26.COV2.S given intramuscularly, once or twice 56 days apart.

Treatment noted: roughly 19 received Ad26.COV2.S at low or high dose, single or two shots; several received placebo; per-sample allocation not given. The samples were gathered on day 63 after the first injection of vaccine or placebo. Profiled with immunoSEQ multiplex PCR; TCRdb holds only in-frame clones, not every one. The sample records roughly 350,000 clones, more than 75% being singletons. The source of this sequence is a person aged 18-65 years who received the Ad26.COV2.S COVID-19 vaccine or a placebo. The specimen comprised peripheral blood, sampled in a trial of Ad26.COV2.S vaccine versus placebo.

CDR3 nucleotide sequence: TGTGCCAGCAGCTCCCAACAGGGCCCTAATGAAAAACTGTTTTTT. Its translation is CASSSQQGPNEKLFF. The chain has TRBV7-6 and TRBJ1-4; TRBD1 is a possible D gene (6 bases). Germline V gene sequence: CDR1 SGHVS, CDR2 FNYEAQ. V lost 4 bases, J lost 3 bases, and 12 bases lay in between. The CDR3 contains 15 residues.